This record covers a single T cell receptor (gamma chain). Its antigen has not been determined. One junction end disagrees with the germline gene, perhaps due to a read error. The library was obtained by RT-PCR. Instrument on record: Illumina MiSeq. Clonotypes were called again by TCRdb from the public reads via CATT, and duplicate nucleotide sequences were then merged into one entry. The sample table holds 2,500 to 3,500 gamma-chain clones, of which around 18% were seen once. Of the sample, approximately 3.6% is held by the ten largest clones. These data are taken from a study of gamma-delta T cells after stem cell transplantation (dated by TCRdb to about 2016). This TCR derives from a human donor. It is not recorded whose cells these are; they may come from a transplant donor. The sample consisted of gamma-delta T cells.

The sequence in DNA is TGTGCCACCTGGGACAGGTATTATTATAGGAAACTCTTT. Its protein product is CATWDRYYYRKLF. The rearranged chain carries TRGV3 and TRGJ1 or TRGJ2. Inclusive of the bounding cysteine and phenylalanine, the CDR3 is 13 residues long. The kept DNA is CDR3 alone, 39 bases in frame from the first base. The CDR1 and CDR2 encoded by the germline V gene (reference sequence) are VTNTFY and YDVSTARD.